These 16 T cell receptor beta chains were all obtained from the same sample, sequenced in a study of cytomegalovirus exposure and HLA in healthy donors. The PCR made use of 60 Vbeta and 13 Jbeta primers. Clones were sequenced by immunoSEQ multiplex PCR, and TCRdb holds only the in-frame ones, with some missing. The table lists some 150,000 clones. The sequencing input was PBMCs. The receptors stem from a young woman in good health and CMV-seropositive.

The rearrangement links TRBV7-2 to TRBJ2-1; no clear D. In germline, CDR1 is SGHTA, CDR2 FQGNSA. The CDR3 spans 12 residues. Trimming took 5 bases from V and 6 from J, leaving 8 bases between them. CDR3 in amino acids: CASSRVGNEQFF. The CDR3 DNA is TGTGCCAGCAGCCGAGTCGGCAATGAGCAGTTCTTC.

This chain joins TRBV6-5 and TRBJ1-1, with 7 bases identical to TRBD1. The CDR3 runs to 15 residues. The V and J ends lost 3 bases and 5 bases, in that order; junction bases with no gene match: 9. The V gene's germline CDR1 is MNHEY and CDR2 SVGAGI. CDR3 in DNA: TGTGCCAGCAGTTATCTCGACAGGGTAGGGACTGAAGCTTTCTTT. Translating it yields CASSYLDRVGTEAFF.

The chain combines TRBV5-1 with TRBJ2-5, with D possibly matching TRBD1 (6 bases). Germline lookup yields CDR1 SGHRS and CDR2 YFSETQ. Trimming left V 0 bases short and J 2 bases short, with 8 bases between. The CDR3 length is 14 residues. Here the CDR3 reads CASSLVGGQETQYF. The CDR3 region has the DNA TGCGCCAGCAGCTTGGTAGGGGGACAAGAGACCCAGTACTTC. The full variable domain, with the rest looked up from reference TRBV5-1 and TRBJ2-5, is KAGVTQTPRYLIKTRGQQVTLSCSPISGHRSVSWYQQTPGQGLQFLFEYFSETQRNKGNFPGRFSGRQFSNSRSEMNVSTLELGDSALYLCASSLVGGQETQYFGPGTRLLVL.

V usage is TRBV2 and J usage is TRBJ1-2, with TRBD1 identical over 7 bases. Trimming at V came to 4 bases and at J to 7 bases, leaving 6 bases not matched to a gene. The CDR3 has 13 residues. Per germline, CDR1 SNHLY and CDR2 FYNNEI. Here the CDR3 reads CASSVSGGSGYTF. The DNA for the CDR3 is TGTGCCAGCAGTGTTTCAGGGGGTAGTGGCTACACCTTC.

A word on this clone: A read error may produce the germline difference seen at one junction end. At the DNA level, this CDR3 is encoded by other sequences in the same sample as well. The chain uses TRBV7-9 and TRBJ1-1, with 7 bases matching TRBD1. The CDR3 consists of 15 residues. Germline V CDR1 and CDR2: SEHNR, FQNEAQ (reference sequence). The CDR3, as DNA: TGTGCCAGCAGCTTAGGTGACAGGGTGGACACTGAGGCTTTCTTT. It codes for CASSLGDRVDTEAFF.

This rearrangement joins TRBV9 to TRBJ2-2; 9 bases map to TRBD1. CDR1 is SGDLS, CDR2 YYNGEE, per germline. The CDR3 is 13 amino acids. The V gene end was trimmed by 3 bases and the J gene end by 8 bases; junction bases not matched to a gene: 2. The CDR3 DNA reads TGTGCCAGCAGCGGGACAGGGGCTGGGGAGCTGTTTTTT. Protein sequence: CASSGTGAGELFF.

The rearrangement links TRBV5-1 to TRBJ2-1, with 11 bases fitting TRBD2. From germline, CDR1 is SGHRS and CDR2 YFSETQ. The CDR3 has 16 residues. Trimming took 3 bases from V and 4 from J; bases not matched to a gene: 6. CDR3 sequence: CASSSYTSGGYNEQFF. The CDR3 coding sequence is TGCGCCAGCAGCTCCTATACTAGCGGGGGATACAATGAGCAGTTCTTC.

The V and J genes are TRBV18 and TRBJ2-7, with TRBD2 matching 9 bases. V gave up 3 bases and J gave up 7 bases; unmatched junction bases: 4. CDR1 and CDR2 (germline): KGHSH, LQKENI. The CDR3 sequence is 13 residues long. This chain's CDR3 is CASSPGREGEQYF. CDR3 coding DNA: TGTGCCAGCTCACCCGGGCGGGAGGGAGAGCAGTACTTC.

The gene calls are TRBV4-3 and TRBJ1-4, with 8 nucleotides matching TRBD1. CDR3 length: 16 residues. Germline values: CDR1 LGHNA, CDR2 YSLEER. The V and J ends lost 1 base and 8 bases, in that order; junction bases with no gene match: 9. CDR3 nucleotide sequence: TGCGCCAGCAGCCAAGCCCCAGGGACAGGCCACGAAAAACTGTTTTTT. Translating it yields CASSQAPGTGHEKLFF.

This chain links TRBV7-2 with TRBJ2-5; TRBD1 matches 8 bases. Germline trimming cut 1 base from V and 5 bases from J; bases unmatched to any gene: 6. The CDR3 runs 15 residues. Germline CDR1 reads SGHTA; CDR2 reads FQGNSA. The CDR3, as DNA: TGTGCCAGCAGCTTAGTGGCAGGGGGCGCGGAGACCCAGTACTTC. Translated, it gives CASSLVAGGAETQYF. The entire variable domain, with the rest obtained from reference TRBV7-2 and TRBJ2-5, is as follows: GAGVSQSPSNKVTEKGKDVELRCDPISGHTALYWYRQSLGQGLEFLIYFQGNSAPDKSGLPSDRFSAERTGGSVSTLTIQRTQQEDSAVYLCASSLVAGGAETQYFGPGTRLLVL.

The J gene is TRBJ1-1, the V gene TRBV12-5; TRBD1 matches 9 bases. The CDR3 has 18 amino acids. With 0 bases clipped from V and 4 bases from J, the junction kept 12 bases outside the gene matches. Looked up from germline, CDR1 is LGHNT and CDR2 is FRNRAP. CDR3 in amino acids: CASGLVPSGQGGVTEAFF. CDR3 nucleotide sequence: TGTGCTAGTGGTTTGGTCCCCTCGGGACAGGGTGGGGTCACTGAAGCTTTCTTT.

This chain links TRBV7-9 with TRBJ1-2, with TRBD1 identical over 7 bases. Trimming removed 5 bases from V and 1 base from J; junction bases left unmatched: 10. The CDR3 is made up of 16 amino acids. Germline V gene sequence: CDR1 SEHNR, CDR2 FQNEAQ (reference sequence). CDR3 sequence reads: CASSQRTGLNNYGYTF. The DNA for the CDR3 is TGTGCCAGCAGCCAGAGGACAGGACTCAATAACTATGGCTACACCTTC.

The chain is built from TRBV7-9 and TRBJ1-4; 7 bases align to TRBD1. Unmatched junction bases numbered 5, after V lost 4 bases and J lost 3 bases. This CDR3 is built from 15 residues. The V gene's germline CDR1 is SEHNR and CDR2 FQNEAQ (reference sequence). The chain's CDR3 is CASSSSQGPNEKLFF. CDR3 sequence (DNA): TGTGCCAGCAGCTCCTCACAGGGGCCTAATGAAAAACTGTTTTTT.

V is TRBV29-1 and J is TRBJ2-1; 7 nucleotides match TRBD2. Germline V gene sequence: CDR1 SQVTM, CDR2 ANQGSEA. The CDR3 runs 10 residues. V was clipped by 5 bases and J by 15 bases; unmatched bases: 7. The CDR3 DNA reads as TGCAGCGTTAGGCGGGAGACGTTGTTCTTC. It encodes CSVRRETLFF.

The chain carries TRBV27 and TRBJ2-3; tentative D call: TRBD2 (6 bases). Trimming removed 2 bases at V and 3 bases at J, with 15 bases between. The CDR3 loop spans 16 amino acids. The germline CDR1 and CDR2 sequences are MNHEY and SMNVEV (reference sequence). For the CDR3, the DNA is TGTGCCAGCAGTTTAGAACTAGCCCCTCGAACAGATACGCAGTATTTT. Amino acid sequence: CASSLELAPRTDTQYF.

The V and J genes are TRBV10-3 and TRBJ1-5; the match to TRBD1 covers 7 bases. The CDR3 contains 15 residues. Trimming removed 4 bases from V and 2 bases from J; junction bases left unmatched: 5. The germline gives CDR1 ENHRY, CDR2 SYGVKD. CDR3 sequence: CAISADRARNQPQHF. CDR3 in DNA: TGTGCCATCAGTGCTGACAGGGCCCGCAATCAGCCCCAGCATTTT.